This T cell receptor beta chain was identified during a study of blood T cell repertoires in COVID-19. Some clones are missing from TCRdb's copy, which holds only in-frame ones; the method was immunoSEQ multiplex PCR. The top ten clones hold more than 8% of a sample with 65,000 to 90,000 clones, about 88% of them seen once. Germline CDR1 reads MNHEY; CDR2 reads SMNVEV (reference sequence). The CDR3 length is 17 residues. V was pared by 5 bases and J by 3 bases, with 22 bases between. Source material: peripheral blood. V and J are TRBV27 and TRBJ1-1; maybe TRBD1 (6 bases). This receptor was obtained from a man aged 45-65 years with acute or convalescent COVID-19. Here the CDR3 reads CASSAQGMGLFYTEAFF. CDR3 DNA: TGTGCCAGCAGTGCACAGGGAATGGGGCTCTTCTACACTGAAGCTTTCTTT.